This TCR beta chain was identified in a study of T cell repertoires in cytomegalovirus infection. Study summary: Epitope selection comprised recently identified HLA-C-restricted CMV epitopes and well-studied HLA-B-restricted CMV epitopes.

CDR3 length: 12 amino acids. CDR1 SGHRS and CDR2 YFSETQ come from the germline V gene. V lost 2 bases, J lost 5 bases, and 7 bases lay in between. A remark on this clonotype: Its antigen remains unknown.

TCRdb called the reads again in MiXCR, with one record for every CDR3 protein. The sample has 550,000 to 700,000 distinct CDR3 sequences, around 40% seen once. The sequences come from cultured PBMCs, collected from culture after CMV antigen stimulation. This rearrangement joins TRBV5-1 to TRBJ1-1; no firm D call. The clonotype originates from a human donor in good health (CMV status not recorded). Some clones in this sample may be carry-over from other donors' samples. The CDR3 spells CASSLSETEAFF. CDR3 nucleotides: TGCGCCAGCAGCTTATCGGAGACTGAAGCTTTCTTT.